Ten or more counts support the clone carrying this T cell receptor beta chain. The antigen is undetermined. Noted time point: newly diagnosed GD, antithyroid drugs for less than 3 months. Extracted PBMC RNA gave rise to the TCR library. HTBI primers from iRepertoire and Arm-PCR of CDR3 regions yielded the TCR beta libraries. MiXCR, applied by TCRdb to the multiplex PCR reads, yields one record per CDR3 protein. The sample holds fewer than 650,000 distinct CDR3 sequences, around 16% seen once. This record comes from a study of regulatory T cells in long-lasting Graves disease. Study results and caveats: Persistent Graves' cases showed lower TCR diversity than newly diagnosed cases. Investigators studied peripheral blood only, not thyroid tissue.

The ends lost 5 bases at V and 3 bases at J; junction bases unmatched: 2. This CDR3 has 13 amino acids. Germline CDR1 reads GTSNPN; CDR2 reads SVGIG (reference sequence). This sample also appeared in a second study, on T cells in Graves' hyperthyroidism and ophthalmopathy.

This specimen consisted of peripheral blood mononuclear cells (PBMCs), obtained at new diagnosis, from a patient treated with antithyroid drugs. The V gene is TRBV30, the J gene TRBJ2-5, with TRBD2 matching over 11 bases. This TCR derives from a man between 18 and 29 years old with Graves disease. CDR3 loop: CAWGLAGEETQYF. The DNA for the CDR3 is TGTGCCTGGGGACTAGCGGGTGAAGAGACCCAGTACTTC.